This T cell receptor beta chain emerged from a study of T-cell memory formation after mild COVID-19. Across the whole study: Largely, TCR clusters stayed within a single donor.

TCRdb re-analysed the 5' RACE reads in MiXCR, keeping a single row per CDR3 protein. The sample shows 400,000 or so distinct CDR3 sequences, around 18% of them seen only once. This clonotype was seen at least ten times. Its specificity is unknown. General study findings and limits: CD4+ contracting clones were mainly CM and EM; CD8+ ones, EMRA.

This CDR3 contains 13 residues. Germline CDR1 KGHDR, CDR2 SFDVKD. V lost 4 bases and J lost 4; bases outside the gene matches: 2. The sequence came from an adult woman who had mild COVID-19 (a few samples of this study predate the infection). Cell type and time point are not known. What was sequenced was PBMCs or a T cell subset sorted from them (not recorded which). This rearrangement joins TRBV24-1 to TRBJ1-1; TRBD1 matches 7 bases. CDR3 nucleotides: TGTGCCACCAGTGACCACAGGGGCACTGAAGCTTTCTTT. Encoded protein: CATSDHRGTEAFF.